A selection of T cell receptor beta chains follows, all from one sample in a study of blood T cell repertoires in COVID-19. Repertoires were generated with immunoSEQ multiplex PCR, while TCRdb's copy carries only in-frame clones and drops some. The sample lists about 230,000 clones, about 84% occurring once. The specimen was peripheral blood. These receptors originate from an elderly woman with acute or convalescent COVID-19. Both conserved end residues are part of each CDR3. The D gene is left open where the match is weak. Clone sizes are given selectively: once, few, many, or a class where the clone is expanded.

TRBJ1-2	TRBD1	TRBV6-2/TRBV6-3	19	NA	CASSYPTAMDRRGNYGYTF	TGTGCCAGCAGTTACCCTACCGCGATGGACAGGAGGGGAAACTATGGCTACACCTTC
TRBJ1-5	NA	TRBV6-2/TRBV6-3	17	NA	CASSRDPTTYSNQPQHF	TGTGCCAGCAGTCGGGATCCGACAACGTATAGCAATCAGCCCCAGCATTTT
TRBJ1-1	NA	TRBV5-6	16	NA	CASSQGPKRMNTEAFF	TGTGCCAGCAGCCAAGGACCTAAGCGGATGAACACTGAAGCTTTCTTT
TRBJ1-2	TRBD1	TRBV19	14	NA	CASSPRDRASGYTF	TGTGCCAGTAGTCCTAGGGACAGAGCATCGGGCTACACCTTC
TRBJ1-2	NA	TRBV9	11	NA	CASNRDNDYTF	TGTGCCAGCAACCGGGACAACGACTACACCTTC
TRBJ1-2	TRBD1	TRBV19	13	NA	CASRPDRFYGYTF	TGTGCCAGTAGACCGGACAGGTTCTATGGCTACACCTTC
TRBJ2-3	NA	TRBV7-2	15	NA	CATTDTGTLVGGQYF	TGTGCCACCACCGATACAGGTACCCTAGTCGGCGGGCAGTATTTT
TRBJ1-4	TRBD1	TRBV2	14	once	CASIRQGTNEKLFF	TGTGCCAGCATTCGACAGGGAACTAATGAAAAACTGTTTTTT
TRBJ2-2	NA	TRBV7-3	14	NA	CASSVDVGAGELFF	TGTGCCAGCAGCGTCGATGTAGGGGCCGGGGAGCTGTTTTTT
TRBJ2-1	NA	TRBV7-8	15	NA	CASSLVQGSYNEQFF	TGTGCCAGCAGCTTAGTACAGGGCTCCTACAATGAGCAGTTCTTC
TRBJ1-4	TRBD1	TRBV6-5	13	NA	CASKGQGYEKLFF	TGTGCCAGCAAGGGACAGGGGTATGAAAAACTGTTTTTT
TRBJ2-1	NA	TRBV7-2	15	NA	CASSFGGNPGNEQFF	TGTGCCAGCAGCTTTGGGGGGAACCCGGGCAATGAGCAGTTCTTC
TRBJ1-1	NA	TRBV23-1	17	few	CASSQTVPPGSNTEAFF	TGCGCCAGCAGTCAAACCGTTCCACCGGGGTCTAACACTGAAGCTTTCTTT
TRBJ2-3	TRBD2	TRBV7-2	15	NA	CASSLNGGAADTQYF	TGTGCCAGCAGCTTAAACGGGGGGGCCGCAGATACGCAGTATTTT
TRBJ2-1	TRBD2	TRBV2	13	NA	CASTAGGYNEQFF	TGTGCCAGCACTGCGGGGGGTTACAATGAGCAGTTCTTC
TRBJ2-7	NA	TRBV28	14	NA	CASSLPAVSYEQYF	TGTGCCAGCAGTTTACCCGCAGTCTCCTACGAGCAGTACTTC
TRBJ2-7	NA	TRBV6-5	14	NA	CASRRDNSPYEQYF	TGTGCCAGCAGACGGGACAACTCCCCTTACGAGCAGTACTTC
TRBJ2-7	NA	TRBV4-1	16	NA	CASSQSSVRGPGEQYF	TGCGCCAGCAGCCAATCCTCGGTCAGGGGTCCGGGGGAGCAGTACTTC
TRBJ1-2	NA	TRBV5-1	14	few	CASSFDGRGYGYTF	TGCGCCAGCAGCTTCGACGGCAGGGGATATGGCTACACCTTC
TRBJ2-1	TRBD2	TRBV6-2/TRBV6-3	15	NA	CASSQTSGRAGEQFF	TGTGCCAGCAGTCAGACTAGCGGGAGGGCCGGTGAGCAGTTCTTC
TRBJ2-7	TRBD1	TRBV7-8	17	NA	CASSQGAGHGLSYEQYF	TGTGCCAGCAGCCAGGGGGCAGGACACGGTCTCTCCTACGAGCAGTACTTC
TRBJ2-5	NA	TRBV6-5	13	NA	CASSTRTEETQYF	TGTGCCAGCAGTACAAGGACAGAAGAGACCCAGTACTTC
TRBJ2-1	TRBD2	TRBV14	14	few	CASSPGLAHNEQFF	TGTGCCAGCAGCCCGGGACTAGCCCACAATGAGCAGTTCTTC
TRBJ1-1	TRBD1	TRBV10-3	16	NA	CAISESRGQRNTEAFF	TGTGCCATCAGTGAATCAAGGGGACAGCGGAACACTGAAGCTTTCTTT
TRBJ1-1	TRBD1	TRBV5-1	15	NA	CASSWGDRDGAEAFF	TGCGCCAGCAGCTGGGGGGACAGGGATGGGGCTGAAGCTTTCTTT
TRBJ2-7	TRBD1	TRBV18	15	once	CASSRTGTGDYEQYF	TGTGCCAGCTCCCGGACCGGGACAGGGGACTACGAGCAGTACTTC
TRBJ2-5	TRBD2	TRBV9	16	once	CASSVRTSPAGETQYF	TGTGCCAGCAGCGTTCGGACTAGCCCGGCGGGGGAGACCCAGTACTTC
TRBJ2-4	NA	TRBV19	15	NA	CASSIPGVGKNIQYF	TGTGCCAGTAGTATTCCCGGGGTCGGGAAAAACATTCAGTACTTC
TRBJ2-6	NA	TRBV7-8	17	once	CASSLGSARSGANVLTF	TGTGCCAGCAGCTTAGGGTCCGCGCGCTCTGGGGCCAACGTCCTGACTTTC
TRBJ1-6	NA	TRBV19	15	NA	CASSGRGAYNSPLHF	TGTGCCAGTAGCGGGAGGGGCGCCTATAATTCACCCCTCCACTTT
TRBJ2-3	NA	TRBV10-1	15	NA	CASSDTGTAADTQYF	TGCGCCAGCAGTGATACGGGAACCGCCGCAGATACGCAGTATTTT
TRBJ1-6	NA	TRBV5-1	15	NA	CASSLDRGTNSPLHF	TGCGCCAGCAGCCTTGACAGAGGAACGAATTCACCCCTCCACTTT
TRBJ1-2	TRBD1	TRBV25-1	13	NA	CASSWTGRDGYTF	TGTGCCAGCAGTTGGACAGGGCGGGATGGCTACACCTTC
TRBJ2-2	TRBD1	TRBV28	14	many	CASRSGQGTGELFF	TGTGCCAGCAGGTCGGGACAGGGCACCGGGGAGCTGTTTTTT
TRBJ2-3	TRBD2	TRBV16	15	large	CASSRSDGRTDTQYF	TGTGCCAGCAGCCGGTCGGACGGGAGGACAGATACGCAGTATTTT
TRBJ2-5	NA	TRBV5-4	15	NA	CASSLALAVQETQYF	TGTGCCAGCAGCTTGGCCCTGGCAGTCCAAGAGACCCAGTACTTC
TRBJ2-3	NA	TRBV5-1	21	NA	CASSLDLVSVRDISATDTQYF	TGCGCCAGCAGCTTGGACCTCGTGTCAGTACGGGACATATCGGCCACAGATACGCAGTATTTT
TRBJ2-7	NA	TRBV28	18	NA	CASTHPSLPRVIPYEQYF	TGTGCCAGCACCCACCCCTCTCTACCACGGGTGATCCCCTACGAGCAGTACTTC
TRBJ2-5	NA	TRBV19	14	NA	CASRGSRLSETQYF	TGTGCCAGTAGAGGCAGCAGACTTTCGGAGACCCAGTACTTC
TRBJ2-3	TRBD2	TRBV10-2	15	NA	CASSKGLAGGGTQYF	TGCGCCAGCAGTAAGGGACTAGCGGGAGGAGGTACGCAGTATTTT
TRBJ2-7	NA	TRBV19	14	NA	CASSILARDYEQYF	TGTGCCAGTAGTATTCTCGCCAGGGACTACGAGCAGTACTTC
TRBJ2-1	TRBD1	TRBV27	21	NA	CASSFFSFGQGARGKDNEQFF	TGTGCCAGCAGTTTTTTTTCGTTCGGACAGGGGGCCAGGGGGAAAGACAATGAGCAGTTCTTC
TRBJ1-4	NA	TRBV10-2	17	NA	CASSESISTGLNEKLFF	TGCGCCAGCAGTGAGTCAATATCGACAGGTCTTAATGAAAAACTGTTTTTT
TRBJ1-6	NA	TRBV6-5	13	NA	CASNGQGGSPLHF	TGTGCCAGCAACGGGCAGGGCGGTTCACCCCTCCACTTT
TRBJ2-4	NA	TRBV7-3	14	NA	CASSLTAAENIQYF	TGTGCCAGCAGCTTAACTGCGGCTGAAAACATTCAGTACTTC
TRBJ2-7	TRBD2	TRBV4-1	14	once	CASSPSGRAYEQYF	TGCGCCAGCAGCCCTAGCGGGAGGGCCTACGAGCAGTACTTC
TRBJ1-4	NA	TRBV9	16	NA	CASSVATGRESEKLFF	TGTGCCAGCAGCGTAGCTACCGGCAGGGAAAGCGAAAAACTGTTTTTT
TRBJ1-2	NA	TRBV12-3/TRBV12-4	13	NA	CASSLREGSDYTF	TGTGCCAGCAGTTTAAGGGAAGGGAGTGACTACACCTTC
TRBJ2-5	TRBD2	TRBV7-7	16	NA	CASSRGLAGGQETQYF	TGTGCCAGCAGCCGAGGGCTAGCGGGGGGCCAAGAGACCCAGTACTTC
TRBJ2-3	NA	TRBV24-1	14	NA	CATSPAGSTDTQYF	TGTGCCACCAGTCCTGCGGGATCAACAGATACGCAGTATTTT
TRBJ1-5	NA	TRBV3-1/TRBV3-2	13	once	CASSQGAGWPQHF	TGTGCCAGCAGCCAAGGGGCGGGCTGGCCCCAGCATTTT
TRBJ2-1	NA	TRBV7-2	11	NA	CASSQALAQFF	TGTGCCAGCAGTCAGGCCCTAGCTCAGTTCTTC
TRBJ2-1	TRBD2	TRBV19	15	NA	CASSISSGGYNEQFF	TGTGCCAGTAGTATAAGTAGCGGGGGTTACAATGAGCAGTTCTTC
TRBJ2-2	TRBD1	TRBV27	17	NA	CASSWSNRGAGTGELFF	TGTGCCAGCAGTTGGTCAAACAGGGGGGCGGGCACCGGGGAGCTGTTTTTT
TRBJ2-7	TRBD1	TRBV11-3	13	NA	CASSHRGFTKQYF	TGTGCCAGCAGCCACAGGGGTTTTACGAAGCAGTACTTC